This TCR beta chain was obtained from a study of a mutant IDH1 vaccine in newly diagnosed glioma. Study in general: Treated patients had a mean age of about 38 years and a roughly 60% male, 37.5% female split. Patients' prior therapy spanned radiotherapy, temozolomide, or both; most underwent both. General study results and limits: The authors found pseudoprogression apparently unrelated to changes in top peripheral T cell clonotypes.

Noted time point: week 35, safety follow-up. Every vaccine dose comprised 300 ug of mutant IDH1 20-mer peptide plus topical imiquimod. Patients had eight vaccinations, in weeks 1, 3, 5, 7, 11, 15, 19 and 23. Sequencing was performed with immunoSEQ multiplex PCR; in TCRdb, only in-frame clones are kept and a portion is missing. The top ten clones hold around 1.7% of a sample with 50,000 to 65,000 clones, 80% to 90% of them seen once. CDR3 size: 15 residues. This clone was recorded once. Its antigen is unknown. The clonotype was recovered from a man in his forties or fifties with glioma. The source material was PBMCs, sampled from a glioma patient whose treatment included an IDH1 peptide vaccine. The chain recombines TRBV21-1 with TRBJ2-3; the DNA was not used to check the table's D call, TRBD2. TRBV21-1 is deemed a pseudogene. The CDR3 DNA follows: TGTGCCAGCAGCAAGGGCAGGGCGGGGACAGATACGCAGTATTTT. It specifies CASSKGRAGTDTQYF.